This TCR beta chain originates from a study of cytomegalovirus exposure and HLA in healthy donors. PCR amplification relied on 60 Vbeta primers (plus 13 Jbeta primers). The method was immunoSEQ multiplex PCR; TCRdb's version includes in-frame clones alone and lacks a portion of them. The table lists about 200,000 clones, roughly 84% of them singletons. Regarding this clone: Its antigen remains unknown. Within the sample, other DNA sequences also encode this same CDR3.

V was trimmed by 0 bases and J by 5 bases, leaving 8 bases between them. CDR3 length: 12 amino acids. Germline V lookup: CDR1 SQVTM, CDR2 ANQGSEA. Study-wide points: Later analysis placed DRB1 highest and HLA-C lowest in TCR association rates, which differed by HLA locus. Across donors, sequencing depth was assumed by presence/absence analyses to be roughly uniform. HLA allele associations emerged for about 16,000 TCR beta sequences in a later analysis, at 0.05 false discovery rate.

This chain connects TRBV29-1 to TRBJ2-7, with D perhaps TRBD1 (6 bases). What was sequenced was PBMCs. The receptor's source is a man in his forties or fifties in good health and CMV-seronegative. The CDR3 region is CSVEDRGNEQYF. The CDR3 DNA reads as TGCAGCGTTGAAGACAGGGGTAACGAGCAGTACTTC.